Listed here are 3 T cell receptor beta chains from one sample, sequenced in a study of T-cell reconstitution after alpha-beta-depleted transplantation in children (dated by TCRdb to 2016 to 2017). The time point label for this specimen denotes: day 60 (about 2 months) after transplantation. The sample's treatment or condition, from its label and the paper: allogeneic hematopoietic cell transplantation with graft depleted of TCRalphabeta T cells and CD19 B cells. The receptor library was made with PCR. Data came from an Illumina HiSeq 2500. To normalize quantification of the TCRbeta repertoire, the TCR libraries were built with molecular barcoding that relied on unique molecular identifiers. Using fastp at Q25 and MiXCR, TCRdb reprocessed the public reads and kept productive beta chains. Rows matching on CDR3 protein sequence are summarized as one entry with the most common DNA and genes. For this sample the table gives 97,000 or so distinct CDR3 sequences, of which approximately 6% were detected only once. The top ten clones comprise 5.5% to 6.5% of the sample.

Sequences were derived from PBMCs, mostly from graft donor cells, sampled 60 days after TCRalphabeta/CD19-depleted stem cell transplant. These receptors came from a female patient between 2 and 10 years old who had a stem cell transplant for Fanconi anemia, so the T cells may come from the graft donor.

V usage is TRBV2 and J usage is TRBJ2-2, with a possible D match to TRBD1 (6 bases). The V gene's germline CDR1 is SNHLY and CDR2 FYNNEI. V was trimmed by 3 bases and J by 0 bases, leaving 8 bases between them. The CDR3 covers 15 residues. CDR3 nucleotides: TGTGCCAGCAGTGATCGGACAGCGAACACCGGGGAGCTGTTTTTT. It codes for CASSDRTANTGELFF.

This clonotype was detected many times. This sequence joins TRBV4-1 and TRBJ2-3, with a weak D call TRBD1 (6 bases). This CDR3 has 15 residues. The V and J ends lost 4 bases and 4 bases respectively, with 15 bases between them. Germline V gene data show CDR1 as MGHRA and CDR2 as YSYEKL. CDR3: CASSPEWDTSDTQYF. Here the CDR3 DNA reads TGCGCCAGCAGCCCCGAATGGGACACCTCAGATACGCAGTATTTT.

Ten or more counts support this clonotype. CDR3 sequence (DNA): TGCAGCGTTGACGAAGAACGACGGATGAACCCCTACGAGCAGTACTTC. It translates to CSVDEERRMNPYEQYF. The genes are TRBV29-1 and TRBJ2-7; D ambiguous. The germline V gene encodes CDR1 SQVTM and CDR2 ANQGSEA. Trimming cost V 3 bases and J 2 bases, with 20 bases left between them. This CDR3 has 16 amino acids.